This paragraph reports one T cell receptor beta chain. These data originate in a study of blood T cell repertoires in COVID-19. Study as a whole: T cells, B-cell-depleted T cells, or PBMCs provided the cDNA or gDNA that served as material.

The ends lost 5 bases at V and 7 bases at J; junction bases unmatched: 14. The CDR3 runs to 18 residues. Per the germline V gene, CDR1 is SNHLY and CDR2 is FYNNEI. TCRdb keeps only in-frame clones here, not all; method: immunoSEQ multiplex PCR. The profile covers 210,000 or so clones, with around 82% appearing a single time and approximately 12% taken by the ten largest. Input material: peripheral blood. The sequence came from a woman aged 35 to 49 with acute or convalescent COVID-19. The chain uses TRBV2 and TRBJ2-7, with TRBD2 identical over 16 bases. The CDR3 DNA reads as TGTGCCAGCAGTAAGGGACTAGCGGGAGGGTTTATCTTGGGGGAGCAGTACTTC. This translates into CASSKGLAGGFILGEQYF.